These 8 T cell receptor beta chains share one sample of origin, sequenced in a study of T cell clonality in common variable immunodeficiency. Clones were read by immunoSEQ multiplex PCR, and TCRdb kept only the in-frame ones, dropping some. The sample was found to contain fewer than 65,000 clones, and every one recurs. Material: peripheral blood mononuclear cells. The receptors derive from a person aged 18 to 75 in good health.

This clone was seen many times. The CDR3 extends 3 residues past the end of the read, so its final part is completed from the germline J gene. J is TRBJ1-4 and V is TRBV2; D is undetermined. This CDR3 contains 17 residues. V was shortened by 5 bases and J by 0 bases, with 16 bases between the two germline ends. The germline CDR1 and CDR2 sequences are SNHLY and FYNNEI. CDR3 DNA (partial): TGTGCCAGCAGTCGATCCAACTCAATTGCAACTAATGAAAAA. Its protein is CASSRSNSIATNEK. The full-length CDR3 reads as CASSRSNSIATNEKLFF.

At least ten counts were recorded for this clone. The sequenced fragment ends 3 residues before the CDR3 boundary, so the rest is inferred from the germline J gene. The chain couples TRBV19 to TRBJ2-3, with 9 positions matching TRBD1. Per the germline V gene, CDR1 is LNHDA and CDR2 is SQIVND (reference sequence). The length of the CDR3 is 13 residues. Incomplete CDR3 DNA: TGTGCCAGTAGTGGCGGGACAGGGACATCG. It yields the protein CASSGGTGTS. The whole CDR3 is CASSGGTGTSQYF. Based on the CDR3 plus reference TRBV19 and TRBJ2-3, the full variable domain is DGGITQSPKYLFRKEGQNVTLSCEQNLNHDAMYWYRQDPGQGLRLIYYSQIVNDFQKGDIAEGYSVSREKKESFPLTVTSAQKNPTAFYLCASSGGTGTSQYFGPGTRLTVL.

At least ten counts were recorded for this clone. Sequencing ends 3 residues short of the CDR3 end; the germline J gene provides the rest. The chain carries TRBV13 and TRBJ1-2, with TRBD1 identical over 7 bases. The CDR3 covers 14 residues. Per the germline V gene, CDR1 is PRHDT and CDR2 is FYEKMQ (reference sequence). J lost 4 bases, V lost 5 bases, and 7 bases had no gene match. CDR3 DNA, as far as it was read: TGTGCCAGCAGCCCCTTGGGACAGTTCTATGGC. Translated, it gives CASSPLGQFYG. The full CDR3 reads CASSPLGQFYGYTF.

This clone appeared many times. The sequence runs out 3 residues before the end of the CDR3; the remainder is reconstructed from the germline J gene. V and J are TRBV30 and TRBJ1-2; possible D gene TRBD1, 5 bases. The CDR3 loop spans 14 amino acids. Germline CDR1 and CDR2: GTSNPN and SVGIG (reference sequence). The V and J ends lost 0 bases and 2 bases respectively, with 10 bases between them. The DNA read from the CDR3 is TGTGCCTGGAGTGTAAGGGGCAGGAACTATGGC. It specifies CAWSVRGRNYG. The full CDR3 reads CAWSVRGRNYGYTF.

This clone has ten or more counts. CDR3 loop: CSAPHRGSSTDTQYF. CDR3 DNA, as far as it was read: TGCAGTGCTCCCCACCGGGGTAGCTCCACAGATACG. The chain uses TRBV20-1 and TRBJ2-3; TRBD2 is a possible D gene (5 bases). The CDR3 end lies 3 residues beyond the end of the read and is filled in from the germline J gene. V dropped 5 bases and J dropped 2 bases, with 17 bases sitting between them. The CDR3 consists of 15 residues. Germline V CDR1 and CDR2: DFQATT, SNEGSKA (reference sequence).

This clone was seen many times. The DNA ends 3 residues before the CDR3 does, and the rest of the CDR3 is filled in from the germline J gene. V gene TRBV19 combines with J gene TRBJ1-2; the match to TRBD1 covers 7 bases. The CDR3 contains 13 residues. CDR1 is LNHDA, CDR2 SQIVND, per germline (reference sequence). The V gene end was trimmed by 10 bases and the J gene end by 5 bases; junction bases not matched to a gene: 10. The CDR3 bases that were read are TGTGCCACCGGGGACAGCGACCTTTATGGC. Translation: CATGDSDLYG. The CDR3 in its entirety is CATGDSDLYGYTF.

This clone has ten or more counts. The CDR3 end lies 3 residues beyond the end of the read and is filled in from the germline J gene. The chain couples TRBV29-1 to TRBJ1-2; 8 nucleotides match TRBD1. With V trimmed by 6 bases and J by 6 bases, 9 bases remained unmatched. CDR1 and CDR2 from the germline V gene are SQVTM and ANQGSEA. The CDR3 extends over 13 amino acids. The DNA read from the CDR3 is TGCAGCGTACGCAGGGGGCCCACGGATGGC. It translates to CSVRRGPTDG. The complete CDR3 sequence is CSVRRGPTDGYTF.

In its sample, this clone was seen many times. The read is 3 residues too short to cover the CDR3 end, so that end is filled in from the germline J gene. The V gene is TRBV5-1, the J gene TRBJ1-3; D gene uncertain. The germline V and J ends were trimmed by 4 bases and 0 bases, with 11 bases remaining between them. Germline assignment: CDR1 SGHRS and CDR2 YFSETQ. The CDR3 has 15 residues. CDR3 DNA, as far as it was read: TGCGCCAGCAGCCCCGGTATGAGCTCTGGAAACACC. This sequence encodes CASSPGMSSGNT. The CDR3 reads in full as CASSPGMSSGNTIYF.